This is a list of T cell receptor beta chains from one sample in a study of T cell responses to AZD1222 COVID-19 vaccine. Assay: immunoSEQ multiplex PCR; the TCRdb copy retains only in-frame clones and omits some. The table lists some 150,000 clones, about 91% of them singletons, with roughly 16% in the top ten. The material sequenced was peripheral blood, taken on day 0 of AZD1222 vaccination. The receptors originated from an adult in good health. Both conserved end residues are part of each CDR3. The D gene is left open where the match is weak. Size is omitted from some rows. Given values are once, few, many or a class for expanded clones.

. TRBD2 TRBV14 CASSRGLAGGRPGETQYF
. . TRBV7-6 CASSLQGLVGQPQHF
. . TRBV15 CATSREGGSNYGYTF
. TRBD1 TRBV30 CAWRGTAPNYGYTF
. TRBD1 TRBV29-1 CSVEFGQATEQFF
. . TRBV28 CASSPLELGSGNTIYF
. . TRBV11-3 CASSLEFQGYNEQFF
once . TRBV2 CASSGPGGSNQPQHF
. . TRBV16 CASSQFVSGEAFF
once . TRBV6-5 CASSYSTGNTIYF
. . TRBV10-3 CAISDPGGNQPQHF
. TRBD1 TRBV6-5 CASSYLGTGTDNEQFF
. . TRBV11-2 CASSLAAGNQPQHF
. . TRBV30 CAWSAGQSGYGYTF
. . TRBV28 CASRSRGGGNEKLFF